This T cell receptor (beta chain) was observed in a study of cytomegalovirus exposure and HLA in healthy donors. Turning to the study itself: The 120 or so validation repertoires matched the 666 first-cohort repertoires in platform, a later analysis reported.

The study drew the donors from its approximately 110-subject validation cohort, separate from the roughly 700-subject first cohort. TCRdb's copy holds only in-frame clones and misses some; the assay was immunoSEQ multiplex PCR. The data hold 71,000 or so clones, with 85% to 95% observed a single time. CDR3 length: 16 residues. V shed 6 bases, J shed 0 bases, and the junction held 8 bases outside the gene matches. Germline V gene data show CDR1 as SNHLY and CDR2 as FYNNEI. A remark on this clone: The antigen remains unidentified.

Regarding the study as a whole: The study listed 164 cytomegalovirus-associated TCR beta chains.

The genes are TRBV2 and TRBJ1-3; 7 bases match TRBD1. The sequencing sample was made of PBMCs. This receptor was obtained from a man aged 18 to 29 in good health and CMV-seropositive. The CDR3 loop is CASRPDRSYSGNTIYF. The CDR3, as DNA: TGTGCCAGCAGGCCGGACAGGTCTTACTCTGGAAACACCATATATTTT.